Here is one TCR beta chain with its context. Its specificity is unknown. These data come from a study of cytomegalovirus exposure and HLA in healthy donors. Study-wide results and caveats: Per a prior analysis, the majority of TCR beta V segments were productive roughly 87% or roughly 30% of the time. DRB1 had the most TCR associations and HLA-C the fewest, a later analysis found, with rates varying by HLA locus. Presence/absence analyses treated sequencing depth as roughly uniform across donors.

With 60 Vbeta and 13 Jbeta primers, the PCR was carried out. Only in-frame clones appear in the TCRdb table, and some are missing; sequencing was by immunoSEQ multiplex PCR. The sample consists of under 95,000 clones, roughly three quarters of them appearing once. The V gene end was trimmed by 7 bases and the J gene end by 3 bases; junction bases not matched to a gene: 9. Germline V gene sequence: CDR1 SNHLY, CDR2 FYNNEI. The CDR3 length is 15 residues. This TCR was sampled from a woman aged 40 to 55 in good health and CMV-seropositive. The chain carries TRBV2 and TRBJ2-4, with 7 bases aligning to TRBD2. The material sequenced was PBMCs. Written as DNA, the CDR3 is TGTGCCAGCAACCCCGGGACTACCTACAAAAACATTCAGTACTTC. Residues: CASNPGTTYKNIQYF.